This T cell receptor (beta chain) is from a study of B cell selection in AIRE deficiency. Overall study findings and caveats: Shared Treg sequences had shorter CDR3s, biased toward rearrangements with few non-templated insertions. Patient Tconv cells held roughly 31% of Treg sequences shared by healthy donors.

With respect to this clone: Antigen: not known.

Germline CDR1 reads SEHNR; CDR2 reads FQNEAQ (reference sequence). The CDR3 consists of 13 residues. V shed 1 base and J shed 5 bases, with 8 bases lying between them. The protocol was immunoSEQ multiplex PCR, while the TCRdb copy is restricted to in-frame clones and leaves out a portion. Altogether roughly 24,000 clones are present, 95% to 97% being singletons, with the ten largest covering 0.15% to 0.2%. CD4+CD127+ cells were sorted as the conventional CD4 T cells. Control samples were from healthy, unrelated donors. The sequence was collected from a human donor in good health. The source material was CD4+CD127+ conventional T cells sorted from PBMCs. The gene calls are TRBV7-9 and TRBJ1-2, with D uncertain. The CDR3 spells CASSLGPTYGYTF. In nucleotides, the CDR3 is TGTGCCAGCAGCTTAGGGCCAACTTATGGCTACACCTTC.